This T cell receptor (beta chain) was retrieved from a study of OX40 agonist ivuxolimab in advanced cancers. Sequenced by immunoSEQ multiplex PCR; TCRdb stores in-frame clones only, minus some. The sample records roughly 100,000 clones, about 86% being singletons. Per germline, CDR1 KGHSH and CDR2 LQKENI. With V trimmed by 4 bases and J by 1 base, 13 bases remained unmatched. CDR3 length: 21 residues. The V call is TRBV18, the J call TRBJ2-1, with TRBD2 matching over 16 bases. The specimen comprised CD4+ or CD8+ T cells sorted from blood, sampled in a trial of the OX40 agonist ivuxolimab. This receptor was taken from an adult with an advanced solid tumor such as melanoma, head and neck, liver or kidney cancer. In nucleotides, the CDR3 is TGTGCCAGCTCACTTTACTCTGGGACTAGCGGGGGGGCAAGGTCCTACAATGAGCAGTTCTTC. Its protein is CASSLYSGTSGGARSYNEQFF.